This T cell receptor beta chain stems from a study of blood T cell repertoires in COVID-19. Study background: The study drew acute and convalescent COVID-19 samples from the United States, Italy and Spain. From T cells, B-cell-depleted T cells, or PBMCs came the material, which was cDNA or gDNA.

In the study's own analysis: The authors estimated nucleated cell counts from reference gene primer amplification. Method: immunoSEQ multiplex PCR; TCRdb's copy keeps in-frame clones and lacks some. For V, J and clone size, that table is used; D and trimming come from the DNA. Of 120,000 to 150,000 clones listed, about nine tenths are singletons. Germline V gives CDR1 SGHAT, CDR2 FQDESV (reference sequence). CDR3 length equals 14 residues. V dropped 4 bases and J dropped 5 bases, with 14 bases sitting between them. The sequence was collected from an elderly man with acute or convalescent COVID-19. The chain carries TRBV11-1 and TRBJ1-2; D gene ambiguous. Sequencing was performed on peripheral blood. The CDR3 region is CASSSGRGSYGYTF. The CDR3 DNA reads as TGTGCCAGCAGCTCAGGCCGGGGATCGTATGGCTACACCTTC.